These 12 T cell receptor beta chains came from one sample sequenced in a study of shared clonotypes between healthy human individuals. Method: immunoSEQ multiplex PCR; TCRdb's copy keeps in-frame clones and lacks some. The sample carries around 500,000 clones, 70% to 80% recorded once. Specimen: PBMCs. The receptors come from a woman aged 40 to 55 in good health. Some clones in this sample may be carry-over from other donors' samples.

The V gene is TRBV7-9, the J gene TRBJ2-7; 7 bases are shared with TRBD2. V shed 5 bases and J 3 bases; nucleotides not matched to a gene: 16. Germline CDR1 is SEHNR and CDR2 is FQNEAQ (reference sequence). This CDR3 has 17 amino acids. CDR3 bases: TGTGCCAGCAGCAACGGGGGAGGGGCAGTGAAACGCTACGAGCAGTACTTC. Translated: CASSNGGGAVKRYEQYF.

The table lists this clone with many counts. The V gene is TRBV10-1, the J gene TRBJ1-1; D is unclear. This CDR3 region has 13 residues. The germline V gene encodes CDR1 WNHNN and CDR2 SYGVQD (reference sequence). The germline V and J ends were trimmed by 7 bases and 2 bases, with 11 bases remaining between them. The CDR3 reads CASMGGANTEAFF. As DNA, the CDR3 is TGCGCCAGCATGGGAGGTGCAAACACTGAAGCTTTCTTT.

V and J are TRBV28 and TRBJ2-7, with D possibly matching TRBD1 (6 bases). The germline gives CDR1 MDHEN, CDR2 SYDVKM. V lost 5 bases, J lost 5 bases, and 16 bases lay in between. This CDR3 contains 14 residues. The CDR3 DNA reads as TGTGCCAGCAGTCTCCAGGGGCGGAACGACGAGCAGTACTTC. It codes for CASSLQGRNDEQYF.

V usage is TRBV5-1 and J usage is TRBJ2-5; 8 positions match TRBD1. Germline V gene lookup returns CDR1 SGHRS and CDR2 YFSETQ. The CDR3 has 15 amino acids. Trimming cost V 3 bases and J 1 base; bases outside gene matches: 5. The CDR3: CASSSNRGSQETQYF. CDR3 bases: TGCGCCAGCAGCTCCAACAGGGGGTCCCAAGAGACCCAGTACTTC.

The sample holds many counts of this clone. The CDR3 DNA sequence: TGTGCCAGCAGGAGGACTAGCGGAGGACCAGATACGCAGTATTTT. Amino acid sequence: CASRRTSGGPDTQYF. The chain joins TRBV6-4 to TRBJ2-3; 10 nucleotides line up with TRBD2. Trimming took 6 bases from V and 4 from J; bases not matched to a gene: 7. CDR1 and CDR2 from the germline V gene are MRHNA and SNTAGT. The CDR3 is 15 residues long.

This chain connects TRBV28 to TRBJ2-1; 8 nucleotides agree with TRBD2. The CDR3 covers 14 residues. Per the germline V gene, CDR1 is MDHEN and CDR2 is SYDVKM. V shed 4 bases, J shed 5 bases, and the junction held 4 bases outside the gene matches. The CDR3 DNA is TGTGCCAGCAGTTACTTGCGGGAGGACAATGAGCAGTTCTTC. Translated: CASSYLREDNEQFF.

This clone was seen just once. V is TRBV6-5 and J is TRBJ2-1; D gene ambiguous. The CDR3 has 14 amino acids. CDR1 and CDR2 (germline): MNHEY, SVGAGI. The V and J ends lost 0 bases and 2 bases respectively, with 5 bases between them. The CDR3 loop reads CASSYSLTYNEQFF. As DNA, the CDR3 is TGTGCCAGCAGTTACTCCCTAACCTACAATGAGCAGTTCTTC.

This clone was picked up one time. The chain is built from TRBV28 and TRBJ1-2; D may be TRBD1 (6 bases). The V end was cut by 3 bases, the J end by 4 bases, with 12 bases between. CDR3 length equals 14 residues. Germline CDR1 is MDHEN and CDR2 is SYDVKM. Here the CDR3 reads CASSFFRGGYGYTF. The DNA of the CDR3 is TGTGCCAGCAGTTTTTTCAGGGGTGGCTATGGCTACACCTTC.

The rearrangement links TRBV10-3 to TRBJ2-1; 11 nucleotides align to TRBD2. V lost 5 bases and J lost 7; bases outside the gene matches: 16. The CDR3 covers 18 residues. The germline V gene has CDR1 ENHRY and CDR2 SYGVKD. The CDR3 DNA sequence: TGTGCCATCAGTCCCGGGGCCGCTAGCGGGAGGTCCAGGAATGAGCAGTTCTTC. This translates into CAISPGAASGRSRNEQFF.

This clone appeared a single time. The rearrangement links TRBV10-3 to TRBJ2-5; D ambiguous. The V gene lost 2 bases and the J gene lost 0 bases, with 4 bases spanning the gap. The CDR3 totals 13 residues. Germline V gives CDR1 ENHRY, CDR2 SYGVKD. The CDR3 spells CAISEGNQETQYF. The CDR3, as DNA: TGTGCCATCAGTGAGGGCAACCAAGAGACCCAGTACTTC.

This chain joins TRBV7-3 and TRBJ2-5; perhaps TRBD2 as D (7 bases). The CDR3 is 15 amino acids. V lost 2 bases, J lost 1 base, and 11 bases lay in between. Per germline, CDR1 SGHTA and CDR2 FQGTGA. The CDR3 loop reads CASSLGGAAQETQYF. CDR3 DNA sequence: TGTGCCAGCAGCTTAGGGGGGGCGGCCCAAGAGACCCAGTACTTC.

This chain joins TRBV10-3 and TRBJ2-7, with D possibly called TRBD1 or TRBD2 (5 bases each). The CDR3 runs 13 residues. CDR1 and CDR2 (germline): ENHRY, SYGVKD. With 10 bases removed from V and 5 bases from J, the gap between germline ends came to 18 bases. CDR3 sequence: CATRDQGRDEQYF. The CDR3 DNA is TGTGCCACCAGGGACCAGGGCAGGGACGAGCAGTACTTC.